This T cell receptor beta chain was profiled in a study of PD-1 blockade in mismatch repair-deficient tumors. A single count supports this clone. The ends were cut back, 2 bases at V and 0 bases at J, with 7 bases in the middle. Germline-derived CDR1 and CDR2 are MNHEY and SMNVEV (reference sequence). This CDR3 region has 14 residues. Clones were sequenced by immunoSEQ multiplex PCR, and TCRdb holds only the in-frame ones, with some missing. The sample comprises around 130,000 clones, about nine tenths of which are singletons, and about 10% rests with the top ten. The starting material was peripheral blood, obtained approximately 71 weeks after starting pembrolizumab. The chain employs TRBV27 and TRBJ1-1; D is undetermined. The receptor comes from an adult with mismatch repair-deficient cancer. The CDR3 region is CASSLGLMNTEAFF. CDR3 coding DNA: TGTGCCAGCAGTTTAGGCCTCATGAACACTGAAGCTTTCTTT.